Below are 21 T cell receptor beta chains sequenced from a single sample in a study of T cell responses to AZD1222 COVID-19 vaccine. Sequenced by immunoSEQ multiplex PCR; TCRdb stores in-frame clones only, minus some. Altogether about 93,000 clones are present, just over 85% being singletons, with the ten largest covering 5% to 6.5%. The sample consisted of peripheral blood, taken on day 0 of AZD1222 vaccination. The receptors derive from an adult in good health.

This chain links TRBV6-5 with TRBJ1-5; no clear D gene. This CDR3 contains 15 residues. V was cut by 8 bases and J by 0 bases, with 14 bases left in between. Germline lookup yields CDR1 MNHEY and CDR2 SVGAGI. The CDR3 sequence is CASLQTWVSNQPQHF. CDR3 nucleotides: TGTGCCAGCCTCCAGACTTGGGTTAGCAATCAGCCCCAGCATTTT.

The CDR3 region has the DNA TGTGCCAGAAGACCGGTGACTAATTCACCCCTCCACTTT. Protein sequence: CARRPVTNSPLHF. This chain links TRBV2 with TRBJ1-6; no definite D call. This CDR3 is built from 13 residues. Looked up from germline, CDR1 is SNHLY and CDR2 is FYNNEI. Trimming removed 9 bases at V and 6 bases at J, with 12 bases between.

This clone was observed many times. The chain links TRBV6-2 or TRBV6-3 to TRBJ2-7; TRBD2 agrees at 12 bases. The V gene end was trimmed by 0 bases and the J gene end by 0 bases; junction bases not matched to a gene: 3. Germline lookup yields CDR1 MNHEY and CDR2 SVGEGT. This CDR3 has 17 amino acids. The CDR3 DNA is TGTGCCAGCAGTTACTCGCTAGCGGGAGGGAGCTCCTACGAGCAGTACTTC. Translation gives CASSYSLAGGSSYEQYF.

The CDR3: CASSLVAGGPTEAFF. The CDR3 DNA follows: TGTGCCAGCAGCTTAGTGGCAGGCGGCCCAACTGAAGCTTTCTTT. The chain employs TRBV7-2 and TRBJ1-1; D gene uncertain. V was shortened by 1 base and J by 5 bases, with 14 bases between the two germline ends. CDR3 length: 15 residues. The germline V gene encodes CDR1 SGHTA and CDR2 FQGNSA.

CDR3 bases: TGTGCCAGCGGGGAGTCGGCCGACGGGCAACTGTTTTTT. This codes for CASGESADGQLFF. V gene TRBV2 combines with J gene TRBJ1-4, with D hard to call. V was trimmed by 8 bases and J by 12 bases, leaving 19 bases between them. The CDR3 sequence is 13 residues long. Per the germline V gene, CDR1 is SNHLY and CDR2 is FYNNEI. The full variable domain, its missing parts supplied by reference TRBV2 and TRBJ1-4, is EPEVTQTPSHQVTQMGQEVILRCVPISNHLYFYWYRQILGQKVEFLVSFYNNEISEKSEIFDDQFSVERPDGSNFTLKIRSTKLEDSAMYFCASGESADGQLFFGSGTQLSVL.

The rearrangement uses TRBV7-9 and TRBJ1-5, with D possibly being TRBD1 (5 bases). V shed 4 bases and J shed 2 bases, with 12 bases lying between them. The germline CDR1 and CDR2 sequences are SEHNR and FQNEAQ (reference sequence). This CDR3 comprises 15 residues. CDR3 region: CASSWGDGGNQPQHF. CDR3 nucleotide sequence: TGTGCCAGCAGCTGGGGGGACGGAGGCAATCAGCCCCAGCATTTT.

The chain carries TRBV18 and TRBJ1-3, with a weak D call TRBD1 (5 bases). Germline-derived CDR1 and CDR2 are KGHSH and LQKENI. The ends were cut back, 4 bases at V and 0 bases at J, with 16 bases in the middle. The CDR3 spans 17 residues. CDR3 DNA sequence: TGTGCCAGCTCACGATCGGGACCGACGAGCTCTGGAAACACCATATATTTT. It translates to CASSRSGPTSSGNTIYF. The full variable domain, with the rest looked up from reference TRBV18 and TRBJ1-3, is NAGVMQNPRHLVRRRGQEARLRCSPMKGHSHVYWYRQLPEEGLKFMVYLQKENIIDESGMPKERFSAEFPKEGPSILRIQQVVRGDSAAYFCASSRSGPTSSGNTIYFGEGSWLTVV.

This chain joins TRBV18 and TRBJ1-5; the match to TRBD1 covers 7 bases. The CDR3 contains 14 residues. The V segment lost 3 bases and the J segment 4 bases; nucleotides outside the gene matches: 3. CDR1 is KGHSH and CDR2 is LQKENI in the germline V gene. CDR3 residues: CASSPTGKNQPQHF. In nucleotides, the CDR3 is TGTGCCAGCTCACCGACAGGGAAGAATCAGCCCCAGCATTTT.

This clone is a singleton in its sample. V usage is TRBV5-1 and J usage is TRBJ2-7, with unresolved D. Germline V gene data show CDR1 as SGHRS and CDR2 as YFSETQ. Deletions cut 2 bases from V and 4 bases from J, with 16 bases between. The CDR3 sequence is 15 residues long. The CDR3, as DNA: TGCGCCAGCAGCTTAGGAGTGATGGGTTCTTACGAGCAGTACTTC. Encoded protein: CASSLGVMGSYEQYF.

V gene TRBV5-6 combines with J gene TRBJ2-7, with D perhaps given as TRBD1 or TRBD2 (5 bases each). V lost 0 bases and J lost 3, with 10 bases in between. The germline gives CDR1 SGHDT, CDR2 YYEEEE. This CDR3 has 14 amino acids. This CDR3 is CASSLAGTDYEQYF. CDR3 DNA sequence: TGTGCCAGCAGCTTGGCCGGGACGGACTACGAGCAGTACTTC.

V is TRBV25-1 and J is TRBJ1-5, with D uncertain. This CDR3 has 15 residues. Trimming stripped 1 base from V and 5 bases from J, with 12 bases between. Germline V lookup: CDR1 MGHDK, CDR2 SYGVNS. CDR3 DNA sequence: TGTGCCAGCAGTGAATCGGATATAGCCGATCAGCCCCAGCATTTT. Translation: CASSESDIADQPQHF.

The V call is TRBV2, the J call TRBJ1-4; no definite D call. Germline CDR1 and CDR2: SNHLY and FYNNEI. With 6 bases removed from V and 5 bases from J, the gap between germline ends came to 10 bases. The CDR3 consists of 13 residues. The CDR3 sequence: CASRTGQNEKLFF. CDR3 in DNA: TGTGCCAGCAGGACGGGTCAAAATGAAAAACTGTTTTTT.

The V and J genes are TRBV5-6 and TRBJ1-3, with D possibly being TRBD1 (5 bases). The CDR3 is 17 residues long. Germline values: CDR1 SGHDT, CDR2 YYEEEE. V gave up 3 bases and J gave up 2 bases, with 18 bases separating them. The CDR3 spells CASSWGARKRTGNTIYF. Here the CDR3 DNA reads TGTGCCAGCAGCTGGGGCGCCAGGAAAAGGACTGGAAACACCATATATTTT.

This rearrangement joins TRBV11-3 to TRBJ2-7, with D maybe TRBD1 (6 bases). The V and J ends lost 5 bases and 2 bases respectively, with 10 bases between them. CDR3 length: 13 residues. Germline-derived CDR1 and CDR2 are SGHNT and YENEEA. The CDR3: CASSMGHPYEQYF. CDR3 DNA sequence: TGTGCCAGCAGCATGGGACACCCCTACGAGCAGTACTTC. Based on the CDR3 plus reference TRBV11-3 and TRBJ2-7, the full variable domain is EAGVVQSPRYKIIEKKQPVAFWCNPISGHNTLYWYLQNLGQGPELLIRYENEEAVDDSQLPKDRFSAERLKGVDSTLKIQPAELGDSAVYLCASSMGHPYEQYFGPGTRLTVT.

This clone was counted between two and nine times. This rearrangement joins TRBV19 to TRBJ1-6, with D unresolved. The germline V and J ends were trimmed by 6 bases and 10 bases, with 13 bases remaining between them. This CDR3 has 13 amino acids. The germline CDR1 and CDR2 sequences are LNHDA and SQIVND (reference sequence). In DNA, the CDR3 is TGTGCCAGTAGAGGCGCAGCAGGATCACCCCTCCACTTT. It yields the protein CASRGAAGSPLHF. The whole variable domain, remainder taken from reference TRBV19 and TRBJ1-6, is DGGITQSPKYLFRKEGQNVTLSCEQNLNHDAMYWYRQDPGQGLRLIYYSQIVNDFQKGDIAEGYSVSREKKESFPLTVTSAQKNPTAFYLCASRGAAGSPLHFGNGTRLTVT.

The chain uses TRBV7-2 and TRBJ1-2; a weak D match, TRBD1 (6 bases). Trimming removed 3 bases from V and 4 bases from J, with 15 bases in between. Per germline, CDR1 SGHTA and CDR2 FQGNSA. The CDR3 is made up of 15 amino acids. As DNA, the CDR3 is TGTGCCAGCAGCTTGGGGGGGCAGGGCAGCTATGGCTACACCTTC. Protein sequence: CASSLGGQGSYGYTF.

This CDR3 reads CASSVLGGASIEQFF. For the CDR3, the DNA is TGTGCCAGCAGCGTACTCGGGGGGGCTTCCATTGAGCAGTTCTTC. The chain recombines TRBV9 with TRBJ2-1; 8 positions agree with TRBD2. J lost 9 bases, V lost 1 base, and 9 bases had no gene match. The CDR3 loop spans 15 amino acids. Germline V CDR1 and CDR2: SGDLS, YYNGEE.

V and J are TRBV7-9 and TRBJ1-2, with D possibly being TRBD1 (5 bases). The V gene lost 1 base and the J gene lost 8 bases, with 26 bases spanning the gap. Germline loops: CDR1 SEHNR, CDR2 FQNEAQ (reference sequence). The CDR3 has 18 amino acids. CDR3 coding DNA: TGTGCCAGCAGCTTAGGGTGGACGGGTAAACAGGAATCGTGGGGCTACACCTTC. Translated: CASSLGWTGKQESWGYTF.

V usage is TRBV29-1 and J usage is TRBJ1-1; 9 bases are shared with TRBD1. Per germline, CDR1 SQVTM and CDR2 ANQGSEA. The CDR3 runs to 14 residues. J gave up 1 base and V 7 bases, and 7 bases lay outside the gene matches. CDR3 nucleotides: TGCAGCGCAACTCGGGACAGGGAGAACACTGAAGCTTTCTTT. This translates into CSATRDRENTEAFF.

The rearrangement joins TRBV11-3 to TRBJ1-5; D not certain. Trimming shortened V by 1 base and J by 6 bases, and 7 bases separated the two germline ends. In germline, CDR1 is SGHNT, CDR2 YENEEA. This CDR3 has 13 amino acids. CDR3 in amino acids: CASSLVLGQPQHF. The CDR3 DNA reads TGTGCCAGCAGCTTAGTCCTCGGTCAGCCCCAGCATTTT.

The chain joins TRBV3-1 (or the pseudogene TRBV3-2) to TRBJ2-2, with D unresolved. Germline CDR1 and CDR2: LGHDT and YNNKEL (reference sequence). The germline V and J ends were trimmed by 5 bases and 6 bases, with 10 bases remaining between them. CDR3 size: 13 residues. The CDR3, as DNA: TGTGCCAGCAGCGCAAGGTCGGCCGGGGAGCTGTTTTTT. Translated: CASSARSAGELFF.